A single sample is the source of the 26 T cell receptor beta chains below, sequenced in a study of T cell responses to AZD1222 COVID-19 vaccine. Some clones are missing from TCRdb's copy, which holds only in-frame ones; the method was immunoSEQ multiplex PCR. The table has some 200,000 clones, more than 75% seen once. Sample: peripheral blood, taken on day 0 of AZD1222 vaccination. Every receptor here comes from an adult in good health.

This chain connects TRBV19 to TRBJ2-7, with 11 positions matching TRBD2. The CDR3 is 15 residues long. CDR1 and CDR2 (germline): LNHDA, SQIVND (reference sequence). V trimming: 3 bases; J trimming: 3 bases; junction bases outside the gene matches: 4. CDR3 residues: CASSIVAGGDYEQYF. CDR3 DNA: TGTGCCAGTAGTATTGTAGCGGGAGGGGACTACGAGCAGTACTTC.

V usage is TRBV7-2 and J usage is TRBJ2-5, with TRBD1 matching over 8 bases. CDR3 length equals 18 residues. V lost 5 bases, J lost 7 bases, and 21 bases stayed unmatched. Per germline, CDR1 SGHTA and CDR2 FQGNSA. The CDR3 DNA sequence: TGTGCCAGCAGCCCTCTGTCCGGGACAGGTAGGGGCGTGGGGACCCAGTACTTC. It translates to CASSPLSGTGRGVGTQYF.

V gene TRBV7-9 combines with J gene TRBJ1-3, with D unresolved. Germline V lookup: CDR1 SEHNR, CDR2 FQNEAQ (reference sequence). The V end was cut by 1 base, the J end by 2 bases, with 9 bases between. The CDR3 is 15 amino acids. The CDR3 DNA reads as TGTGCCAGCAGCTTAGGCAGAACTACTGGAAACACCATATATTTT. Encoded protein: CASSLGRTTGNTIYF.

The gene calls are TRBV7-9 and TRBJ1-4; D uncertain. The ends were cut back, 5 bases at V and 0 bases at J, with 10 bases in the middle. This CDR3 has 15 residues. CDR1 and CDR2 (germline): SEHNR, FQNEAQ (reference sequence). The CDR3 bases are TGTGCCAGCAGCCCCGTCGAGGCAACTAATGAAAAACTGTTTTTT. Encoded protein: CASSPVEATNEKLFF.

V is TRBV7-9 and J is TRBJ2-1; 7 positions agree with TRBD2. Unmatched junction bases numbered 9, after V lost 5 bases and J lost 2 bases. Looked up from germline, CDR1 is SEHNR and CDR2 is FQNEAQ (reference sequence). This CDR3 spans 16 amino acids. The CDR3 sequence: CASSTYGGRTYNEQFF. In DNA form, the CDR3 reads TGTGCCAGCAGCACCTACGGGGGGAGAACCTACAATGAGCAGTTCTTC. Full variable domain (outside the CDR3, taken from reference TRBV7-9 and TRBJ2-1): DTGVSQNPRHKITKRGQNVTFRCDPISEHNRLYWYRQTLGQGPEFLTYFQNEAQLEKSRLLSDRFSAERPKGSFSTLEIQRTEQGDSAMYLCASSTYGGRTYNEQFFGPGTRLTVL.

The CDR3 coding sequence is TGTGCCAGCAGCTTGGGGCGAGGAGGGCCCCAAGAGACCCAGTACTTC. Amino acids: CASSLGRGGPQETQYF. The chain combines TRBV5-6 with TRBJ2-5, with D maybe TRBD2 (6 bases). The CDR3 has 16 residues. Per germline, CDR1 SGHDT and CDR2 YYEEEE. The V end was cut by 0 bases, the J end by 1 base, with 13 bases between.

The V call is TRBV28, the J call TRBJ2-3; 8 bases match TRBD2. Germline V CDR1 and CDR2: MDHEN, SYDVKM. The CDR3 extends over 19 amino acids. With 2 bases clipped from V and 2 bases from J, the junction kept 15 bases outside the gene matches. The CDR3 DNA sequence: TGTGCCAGCAGTTTAACCCCCCCGGGGGGGTTGGTGGACACAGATACGCAGTATTTT. Protein sequence: CASSLTPPGGLVDTDTQYF.

The chain has TRBV12-3 or TRBV12-4 and TRBJ2-5; D is undetermined. V was clipped by 5 bases and J by 3 bases, with 7 bases between them. The CDR3 is 12 amino acids. In nucleotides, the CDR3 is TGTGCCAGCAGTCCCCGTGAAGAGACCCAGTACTTC. This translates into CASSPREETQYF.

This chain uses TRBV7-9 with TRBJ1-1; D might be TRBD1 (6 bases). CDR1 and CDR2 (germline): SEHNR, FQNEAQ (reference sequence). This CDR3 is 12 amino acids long. Trimming took off 5 bases at V and 8 bases at J, with 12 bases between the two ends. This chain's CDR3 is CASSAPGTEAFF. For the CDR3, the DNA is TGTGCCAGCAGCGCGCCCGGGACAGAAGCTTTCTTT.

This chain connects TRBV6-5 to TRBJ1-1, with D possibly matching TRBD1 (5 bases). This CDR3 is 16 amino acids long. The germline CDR1 and CDR2 sequences are MNHEY and SVGAGI. V lost 0 bases and J 3 bases, leaving 14 bases between the germline ends. The CDR3 sequence is CASSYSAGGMDTEAFF. CDR3 coding DNA: TGTGCCAGCAGTTACTCCGCGGGGGGGATGGACACTGAAGCTTTCTTT.

The chain recombines TRBV2 with TRBJ2-1, with D possibly matching TRBD2 (6 bases). The V and J ends lost 4 bases and 8 bases respectively, with 12 bases between them. This CDR3 region has 13 residues. Germline V gives CDR1 SNHLY, CDR2 FYNNEI. The CDR3 nucleotides read TGTGCCAGCAGTGCGGGAGTAGTCGATGAGCAGTTCTTC. As protein: CASSAGVVDEQFF.

This sequence joins TRBV7-2 and TRBJ2-2; possible D gene TRBD2, 6 bases. This CDR3 has 14 residues. CDR1 SGHTA and CDR2 FQGNSA come from the germline V gene. The V end was cut by 3 bases, the J end by 5 bases, with 10 bases between. CDR3 residues: CASSFIGGTGELFF. Written as DNA, the CDR3 is TGTGCCAGCAGCTTCATTGGGGGGACCGGGGAGCTGTTTTTT.

The sample holds one count of this clone. The rearrangement uses TRBV6-5 and TRBJ2-7, with D uncertain. Germline CDR1 and CDR2: MNHEY and SVGAGI. This CDR3 contains 13 residues. Trimming pared 10 bases from V and 0 bases from J, leaving 13 bases between. For the CDR3, the DNA is TGTGCCACCACCGACGCGGTCTCCTACGAGCAGTACTTC. This sequence encodes CATTDAVSYEQYF.

The CDR3: CASSFGHYRSNEQFF. CDR3 nucleotides: TGTGCCAGCAGCTTTGGACACTATAGGTCGAATGAGCAGTTCTTC. The chain combines TRBV7-2 with TRBJ2-1, with a weak D call TRBD1 (5 bases). Between the trimmed V and J ends, which lost 3 bases and 7 bases, there was a span of 16 bases. The CDR3 covers 15 residues. Looked up from germline, CDR1 is SGHTA and CDR2 is FQGNSA.

V is TRBV9 and J is TRBJ2-7; D is undetermined. Germline assignment: CDR1 SGDLS and CDR2 YYNGEE. CDR3 length: 15 amino acids. Trimming took 0 bases from V and 7 from J, leaving 17 bases between them. The CDR3 spells CASSVGVGHLWEQYF. The DNA for the CDR3 is TGTGCCAGCAGCGTAGGTGTAGGGCACTTATGGGAGCAGTACTTC.

The rearrangement links TRBV18 to TRBJ2-2; tentative D call: TRBD2 (6 bases). The CDR3 consists of 15 residues. Germline assignment: CDR1 KGHSH and CDR2 LQKENI. V lost 1 base, J lost 6 bases, and 12 bases lay in between. The CDR3 is CASSPLPSVPGELFF. CDR3 DNA: TGTGCCAGCTCACCACTACCTAGCGTCCCCGGGGAGCTGTTTTTT.

The V and J genes are TRBV5-5 and TRBJ1-5; a weak D match, TRBD1 (6 bases). Looked up from germline, CDR1 is SGHKS and CDR2 is YYEKEE (reference sequence). This CDR3 region has 15 residues. V gave up 4 bases and J gave up 9 bases, with 20 bases separating them. In nucleotides, the CDR3 is TGTGCCAGCAGCGCCCTGACAGGTTCGGCCCGGCCCCAGCATTTT. This gives the protein CASSALTGSARPQHF.

This chain joins TRBV27 and TRBJ1-5; D remains ambiguous. V was cut by 4 bases and J by 1 base, with 14 bases left in between. CDR1 MNHEY and CDR2 SMNVEV come from the germline V gene (reference sequence). CDR3 size: 16 residues. CDR3 nucleotide sequence: TGTGCCAGCAGTTCCGGTATTGGCGGGAGCAATCAGCCCCAGCATTTT. Protein: CASSSGIGGSNQPQHF.

The chain couples TRBV9 to TRBJ2-1, with TRBD2 matching 11 bases. This CDR3 spans 15 amino acids. In germline, CDR1 is SGDLS, CDR2 YYNGEE. V lost 0 bases to trimming and J lost 8 bases; unmatched junction nucleotides: 4. CDR3 sequence reads: CASSVVSGGAYEQFF. The DNA of the CDR3 is TGTGCCAGCAGCGTAGTTAGCGGGGGGGCCTATGAGCAGTTCTTC.

This clone appeared a single time. The chain couples TRBV19 to TRBJ2-2; 7 positions agree with TRBD2. V dropped 3 bases and J dropped 3; count of bases not matched to a gene: 7. This CDR3 has 16 residues. Germline V CDR1 and CDR2: LNHDA, SQIVND (reference sequence). The CDR3 nucleotides are TGTGCCAGTAGTATTGGGATCGGGAGGTACACCGGGGAGCTGTTTTTT. It encodes CASSIGIGRYTGELFF.

This clone was seen a few times. V usage is TRBV12-3 or TRBV12-4 and J usage is TRBJ1-1; the D is unclear. The CDR3 consists of 13 residues. Trimming pared 6 bases from V and 1 base from J, leaving 9 bases between. In nucleotides, the CDR3 is TGTGCCAGCAGCTGGAGTCGGAACACTGAAGCTTTCTTT. Translating gives CASSWSRNTEAFF.

V and J are TRBV21-1 and TRBJ2-1; TRBD2 is the table's D call, not checked against the DNA. TRBV21-1 is a pseudogene segment. The CDR3 is 19 residues long. CDR3 bases: TGTGCCAGCAGCAAAGGACCTTGGACTAGCGGGGGGGTCGACAATGAGCAGTTCTTC. Translated: CASSKGPWTSGGVDNEQFF.

The rearrangement joins TRBV13 to TRBJ2-7; the D gene could be TRBD1 or TRBD2 (5 bases each). The CDR3 totals 13 residues. The germline V gene has CDR1 PRHDT and CDR2 FYEKMQ (reference sequence). Trimming took off 2 bases at V and 4 bases at J, with 9 bases between the two ends. CDR3 sequence: CASSLRGAYEQYF. The CDR3 DNA reads as TGTGCCAGCAGCTTACGGGGCGCGTACGAGCAGTACTTC.

V and J are TRBV19 and TRBJ2-5; D not resolved. Trimming pared 2 bases from V and 4 bases from J, leaving 14 bases between. Germline CDR1 reads LNHDA; CDR2 reads SQIVND (reference sequence). CDR3 size: 15 residues. The CDR3 sequence is CASSINPSTGETQYF. As DNA, the CDR3 is TGTGCCAGTAGTATAAACCCGTCGACCGGAGAGACCCAGTACTTC.

The V call is TRBV10-3, the J call TRBJ2-1; possible D gene TRBD1, 5 bases. The V end lost 6 bases, the J end lost 0 bases, and 9 bases lay between the germline ends. CDR1 is ENHRY, CDR2 SYGVKD, per germline. The CDR3 is 14 residues long. The CDR3 here is CAISRASSYNEQFF. CDR3 bases: TGTGCCATCAGCAGGGCTAGCTCCTACAATGAGCAGTTCTTC.

The chain employs TRBV7-2 and TRBJ2-2; no definite D call. There are 13 residues in the CDR3. V was shortened by 1 base and J by 5 bases, with 5 bases between the two germline ends. Looked up from germline, CDR1 is SGHTA and CDR2 is FQGNSA. The CDR3 loop is CASSLVRTGELFF. CDR3 nucleotide sequence: TGTGCCAGCAGCTTAGTCCGTACCGGGGAGCTGTTTTTT.